A selection of T cell receptor beta chains follows, all from one sample in a study of technical replicates of blood from a few donors. Here immunoSEQ multiplex PCR was the method, and the copy in TCRdb shows in-frame clones only, minus some. The data hold around 70,000 clones, with just under 95% observed a single time. Sequenced: T cells isolated from PBMCs. These receptors were collected from a human donor in good health. Each CDR3 is given with its conserved first and last residue. D genes are given only for firm matches. Only some rows state a clone size, as once, few, many or a class for expanded clones.

V	J	D	size	DNA	CDR3
TRBV6-4	TRBJ1-5	-	-	TGTGCCAGCAGTGAGAATCCGGGGAATCAGCCCCAGCATTTT	CASSENPGNQPQHF
TRBV10-3	TRBJ2-1	TRBD1	once	TGTGCCATCAGGCCGGGACAGGGGGCTCGTGAGCAGTTCTTC	CAIRPGQGAREQFF
TRBV6-5	TRBJ2-1	TRBD2	-	TGTGCCAGCAGTACTAGCGGGGGGGCCAACCATGAGCAGTTCTTC	CASSTSGGANHEQFF
TRBV7-9	TRBJ2-7	-	-	TGTGCCAGCAGCTTACCTCGGGGGTACGAGCAGTACTTC	CASSLPRGYEQYF
TRBV9	TRBJ2-7	TRBD2	once	TGTGCCAGCAGCGTCGGCCTAGCGGGGATAGCCTACGAGCAGTACTTC	CASSVGLAGIAYEQYF
TRBV7-9	TRBJ2-5	TRBD2	-	TGTGCCAGCAGCCCCTGGAGACTAGCGGGGGGTAGGGAGACCCAGTACTTC	CASSPWRLAGGRETQYF
TRBV28	TRBJ1-2	-	-	TGTGCCAGCAGTTTCACGGACAGCCCCTATAACTATGGCTACACCTTC	CASSFTDSPYNYGYTF
TRBV7-9	TRBJ1-1	-	-	TGTGCCAGCAGCTTAGAAAGTACTTGGAACACTGAAGCTTTCTTT	CASSLESTWNTEAFF
TRBV9	TRBJ2-3	TRBD1	-	TGTGCCAGCAGCCCTCCTGGGACAGGGATCACAGATACGCAGTATTTT	CASSPPGTGITDTQYF
TRBV5-6	TRBJ2-2	TRBD2	-	TGTGCCAGCAGCTTGGTGCTAGCGGGGGTTTTTACCGGGGAGCTGTTTTTT	CASSLVLAGVFTGELFF
TRBV29-1	TRBJ2-1	-	-	TGCAGCGTTGCCCTCAATGAGCAGTTCTTC	CSVALNEQFF
TRBV6-5	TRBJ1-1	-	-	TGTGCCAGCAGTTACAGAAGGGGAACTGAAGCTTTCTTT	CASSYRRGTEAFF
TRBV30	TRBJ1-5	TRBD1	-	TGTGCCTGCTCGGGACAGGGGGGCGGTCAGCCCCAGCATTTT	CACSGQGGGQPQHF
TRBV4-1	TRBJ2-7	TRBD2	-	TGCGCCAGCAGCCAAGCAGGGACTAGCGGTTTGCAGTACTTC	CASSQAGTSGLQYF
TRBV7-9	TRBJ2-7	TRBD2	-	TGTGCCAGCAGCCCGAGGGGAGGGTTACCCTACGAGCAGTACTTC	CASSPRGGLPYEQYF
TRBV5-1	TRBJ2-7	-	-	TGCGCCAGCAGCTTGGCGGAGGGGGCGGTCAACGAGCAGTACTTC	CASSLAEGAVNEQYF
TRBV6-1	TRBJ1-1	-	-	TGTGCCAGTGTCGCAGGGTCGGGAGGTTCCACTGAAGCTTTCTTT	CASVAGSGGSTEAFF
TRBV11-2	TRBJ1-1	-	-	TGTGCCAGCAGCCCAAGGGACAATGAAGCTTTCTTT	CASSPRDNEAFF
TRBV7-9	TRBJ2-5	-	-	TGTGCCAGCAGCTCCCCCATCCAAGAGACCCAGTACTTC	CASSSPIQETQYF
TRBV6-5	TRBJ2-7	-	-	TGTGCCAGCAGTTACTCGGACAGTTACGAGCAGTACTTC	CASSYSDSYEQYF
TRBV7-2	TRBJ1-5	TRBD1	-	TGTGCCAGCAGCATGGACCGAACAGGGGCCGCTCGTCAGCCCCAGCATTTT	CASSMDRTGAARQPQHF
TRBV19	TRBJ1-5	TRBD1	-	TGTGCCAGTAGTTCGGACAGGGGTCGGGATCAGCCCCAGCATTTT	CASSSDRGRDQPQHF
TRBV6-6	TRBJ1-2	-	-	TGTGCCAGCAGTCAAGGCCCTGGGGGAGGCGGCTACACCTTC	CASSQGPGGGGYTF
TRBV20-1	TRBJ2-2	-	-	TGCAGTGCTAGACGCGGTCGGGAGCTGTTTTTT	CSARRGRELFF
TRBV15	TRBJ2-7	-	-	TGTGCCACCAGCAGAGCCGGGACTTCTGTTTACGAGCAGTACTTC	CATSRAGTSVYEQYF
TRBV5-1	TRBJ2-5	TRBD1	-	TGCGCCAGCAGCCCAGGACAGGCTCGCCAAGAGACCCAGTACTTC	CASSPGQARQETQYF
TRBV19	TRBJ1-3	-	once	TGTGCCGCGAAGCCAGGGTCCTCTGGAAACACCATATATTTT	CAAKPGSSGNTIYF
TRBV5-4	TRBJ1-1	-	once	TGTGCCAGCAGCTTAAAGGAATACGGGAGGACTGAAGCTTTCTTT	CASSLKEYGRTEAFF
TRBV11-3	TRBJ2-1	TRBD2	-	TGTGCCAGCAGCTTGGGGAGGACTAGCGTTCAGAATGAGCAGTTCTTC	CASSLGRTSVQNEQFF
TRBV30	TRBJ1-1	TRBD1	-	TGTGCCTGGATAAGGACAGGGGGGATGAACACTGAAGCTTTCTTT	CAWIRTGGMNTEAFF
TRBV15	TRBJ2-3	TRBD2	-	TGTGCCACCAGCGGAGCGACTAGCGGGCCGACAGATACGCAGTATTTT	CATSGATSGPTDTQYF
TRBV7-3	TRBJ1-2	TRBD1	-	TGTGCCAGCAGCTCGGAGACAGGGTTAGGCTACACCTTC	CASSSETGLGYTF
TRBV5-1	TRBJ2-5	TRBD1	-	TGCGCCAGCAGCTTGGGGACAGGGGGCAGAGAGACCCAGTACTTC	CASSLGTGGRETQYF
TRBV25-1	TRBJ2-7	-	-	TGTGCCAGCAGTGATTACAGCTACGAGCAGTACTTC	CASSDYSYEQYF
TRBV11-2	TRBJ2-3	-	-	TGTGCCAGCAGACCCTCCGGAGGGCGCACAGATACGCAGTATTTT	CASRPSGGRTDTQYF
TRBV11-2	TRBJ2-3	TRBD2	-	TGTGCCAGCAGCTTACAACTAGCGGGGGCCCAATGGGTGCAGTATTTT	CASSLQLAGAQWVQYF
TRBV14	TRBJ2-7	-	-	TGTGCCAGCAGCCAAGGTGTCAGGGACTACGAGCAGTACTTC	CASSQGVRDYEQYF
TRBV25-1	TRBJ2-7	-	-	TGTGCCAGCAGTGAATTAGGCAGGGGTGTCGACGAGCAGTACTTC	CASSELGRGVDEQYF
TRBV9	TRBJ2-1	-	once	TGTGCCAGCAGCGTAGTGCCAGGGAGGAATGAGCAGTTCTTC	CASSVVPGRNEQFF
TRBV6-4	TRBJ2-3	TRBD1	-	TGTGCCAGCAGTGACGGGACAGGGGGCGCAGATACGCAGTATTTT	CASSDGTGGADTQYF
TRBV7-9	TRBJ2-2	TRBD2	-	TGTGCCAGCAGCCGGGGGGGAGTGGACACCGGGGAGCTGTTTTTT	CASSRGGVDTGELFF
TRBV13	TRBJ1-1	-	-	TGTGCCAGCAGCTCCTTTACCACAGCCAACACTGAAGCTTTCTTT	CASSSFTTANTEAFF
TRBV11-1	TRBJ2-3	TRBD1	-	TGTGCCAGCAGCCCCGGACAGGGAAGGAGCACAGATACGCAGTATTTT	CASSPGQGRSTDTQYF
TRBV27	TRBJ2-2	-	-	TGTGCCAGCAGTCTCCTCCTGAACACCGGGGAGCTGTTTTTT	CASSLLLNTGELFF
TRBV28	TRBJ1-3	-	once	TGTGCCAGCACCCCTCTCAGGGGCTGGGAGCGTCCTGGAAACACCATATATTTT	CASTPLRGWERPGNTIYF
TRBV7-9	TRBJ2-3	TRBD2	-	TGTGCCAGCAGCTCAGGGACTAGCAGTAAAGCAGATACGCAGTATTTT	CASSSGTSSKADTQYF
TRBV7-6	TRBJ1-1	TRBD1	few	TGTGCCAGCAGCTTAGGAACAGGGGGTACACCTGAAGCTTTCTTT	CASSLGTGGTPEAFF
TRBV25-1	TRBJ1-4	-	once	TGTGCCAGCAGCGCACGAGGGGAAAAACTGTTTTTT	CASSARGEKLFF
TRBV6-5	TRBJ1-2	-	-	TGTGCCAGCACTCGCTCCAGGACACCTAACTATGGCTACACCTTC	CASTRSRTPNYGYTF
TRBV25-1	TRBJ1-1	-	-	TGTGCCAGCAGTGAGGCTCTCAGGGGTGCTGAAGCTTTCTTT	CASSEALRGAEAFF